Given below is one T cell receptor (beta chain) in context. No antigen is known for it. The source of the sample is a study of OX40 agonist ivuxolimab in advanced cancers. Overall study results and limits: Expanded clones were, on average, more numerous among CD8+ T cells than CD4+.

TCRdb keeps only in-frame clones here, not all; method: immunoSEQ multiplex PCR. The sample contains approximately 100,000 clones, roughly 80% of which appear only once. There are 14 residues in the CDR3. The V end lost 2 bases, the J end lost 3 bases, and 10 bases lay between the germline ends. Germline CDR1 reads SEHNR; CDR2 reads FQNEAQ (reference sequence). Patients were ruled out by autoimmune disease history or systemic immunosuppression. The material sequenced was CD4+ or CD8+ T cells sorted from blood, taken in a trial of the OX40 agonist ivuxolimab. The receptor comes from an adult with an advanced solid tumor such as melanoma, head and neck, liver or kidney cancer. The chain is built from TRBV7-9 and TRBJ2-5; D perhaps matches TRBD2 (5 bases). This CDR3 reads CASSLLLGEETQYF. CDR3 DNA sequence: TGTGCCAGCAGCTTACTTCTGGGAGAAGAGACCCAGTACTTC. Using reference TRBV7-9 and TRBJ2-5 for the parts outside the CDR3, the full variable domain is DTGVSQNPRHKITKRGQNVTFRCDPISEHNRLYWYRQTLGQGPEFLTYFQNEAQLEKSRLLSDRFSAERPKGSFSTLEIQRTEQGDSAMYLCASSLLLGEETQYFGPGTRLLVL.